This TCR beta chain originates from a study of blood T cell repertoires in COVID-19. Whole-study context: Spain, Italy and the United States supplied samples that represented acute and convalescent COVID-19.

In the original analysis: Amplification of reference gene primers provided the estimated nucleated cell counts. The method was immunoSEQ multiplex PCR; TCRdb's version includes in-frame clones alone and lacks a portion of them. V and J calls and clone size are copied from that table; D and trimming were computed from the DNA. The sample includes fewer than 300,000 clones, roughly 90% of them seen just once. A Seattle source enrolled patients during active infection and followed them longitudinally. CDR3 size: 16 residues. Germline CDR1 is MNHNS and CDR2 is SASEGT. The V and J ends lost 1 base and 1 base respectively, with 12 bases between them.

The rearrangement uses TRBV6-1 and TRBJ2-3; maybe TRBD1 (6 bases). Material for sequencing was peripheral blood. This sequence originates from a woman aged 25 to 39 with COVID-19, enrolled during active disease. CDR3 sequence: CASSEGQGQGTDTQYF. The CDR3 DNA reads TGTGCCAGCAGTGAAGGGCAGGGGCAGGGCACAGATACGCAGTATTTT.